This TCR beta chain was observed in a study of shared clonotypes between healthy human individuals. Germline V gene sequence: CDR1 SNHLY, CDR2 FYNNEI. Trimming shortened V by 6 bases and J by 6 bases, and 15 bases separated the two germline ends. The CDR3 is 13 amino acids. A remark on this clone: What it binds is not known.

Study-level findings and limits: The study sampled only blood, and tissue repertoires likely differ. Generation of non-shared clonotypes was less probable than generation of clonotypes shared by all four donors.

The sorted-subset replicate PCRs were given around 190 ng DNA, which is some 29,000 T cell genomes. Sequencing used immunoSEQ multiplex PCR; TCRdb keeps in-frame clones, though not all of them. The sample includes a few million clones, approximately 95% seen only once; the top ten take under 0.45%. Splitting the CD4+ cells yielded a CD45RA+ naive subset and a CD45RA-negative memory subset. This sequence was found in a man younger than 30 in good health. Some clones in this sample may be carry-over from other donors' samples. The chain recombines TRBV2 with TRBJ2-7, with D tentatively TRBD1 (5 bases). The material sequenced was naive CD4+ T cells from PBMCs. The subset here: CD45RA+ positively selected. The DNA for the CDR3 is TGTGCCAGCAGGCGCACAGGCTTCGGCGAGCAGTACTTC. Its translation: CASRRTGFGEQYF.